Sequencing of this T cell receptor (beta chain) was carried out in a study of T cells in Graves' hyperthyroidism and ophthalmopathy. Whole-study results and caveats: The model forecast ophthalmopathy, anticipating it by a median roughly 6.5 months before onset.

To note about this clonotype: Its target is unknown.

Amplified TCR beta CDR3 regions derived from RNA transcripts. A set of HTBI primers served as the primers for a first-round RT-PCR of the TCR CDR3. TCRdb recomputed calls from the multiplex PCR reads with MiXCR, one row per CDR3 protein. The sample gives around 600,000 distinct CDR3 sequences, about a sixth of which show up once; less than 3.5% is in the top ten. This CDR3 region has 13 residues. Looked up from germline, CDR1 is MNHEY and CDR2 is SMNVEV (reference sequence). V shed 5 bases and J 8 bases; nucleotides not matched to a gene: 3. This clonotype was sampled from a woman in her forties with Graves' ophthalmopathy. V usage is TRBV27 and J usage is TRBJ1-6; 7 positions match TRBD1. Material for sequencing was blood. CDR3 protein: CASSRDSYSPLHF. The CDR3 region has the DNA TGTGCCAGCAGTAGGGACAGCTATTCACCCCTCCACTTT.